Sequencing of this T cell receptor beta chain was carried out in a study of PD-L1 blockade in urothelial cancer. Time point meaning: peripheral blood 6 weeks after treatment start. TCRdb keeps only in-frame clones here, not all; method: immunoSEQ multiplex PCR. This sample has some 40,000 clones, with roughly 82% found just once. The starting material was PBMCs, obtained around atezolizumab (anti-PD-L1) treatment. The clonotype comes from a man aged 40-50 years with urothelial cancer.

This CDR3 is CASSLGSTGVGQETQYF. CDR3 coding DNA: TGTGCCAGCAGCTTAGGATCGACAGGAGTGGGCCAAGAGACCCAGTACTTC. The chain is built from TRBV7-9 and TRBJ2-5, with a possible D match to TRBD1 (6 bases). Trimming stripped 1 base from V and 1 base from J, with 16 bases between. CDR3 length: 17 residues. Germline-derived CDR1 and CDR2 are SEHNR and FQNEAQ (reference sequence).